This T cell receptor (beta chain) is from a study of T cells in Graves' hyperthyroidism and ophthalmopathy. Looking at the study overall: Before any treatment, at initial diagnosis, peripheral blood was collected.

Cells are PBMCs isolated from around 10 ml of fresh blood. This clonotype appeared many times. RNA transcripts provided the source from which TCR beta CDR3 regions were amplified. The HTBI primer set served for first-round RT-PCR of the TCR CDR3. TCRdb redid the calling of the multiplex PCR reads with MiXCR, one entry per CDR3 protein. Among around 400,000 distinct CDR3 sequences listed, 25% were seen once. This receptor was taken from a man aged 50-60 years with Graves' hyperthyroidism. Material for sequencing was blood.

The CDR3 DNA is TGTGCCAGCAGTCTCAGGGGGCACACAGATACGCAGTATTTT. It is translated as CASSLRGHTDTQYF. V is TRBV12-3 or TRBV12-4 and J is TRBJ2-3, with 8 positions matching TRBD1. Germline trimming cut 5 bases from V and 2 bases from J; bases unmatched to any gene: 3. The CDR3 has 14 amino acids.